The present T cell receptor beta chain was sequenced within a study of shared clonotypes between healthy human individuals. Study overall: Sampling drew on donors who were a couple of women and a few men aged 18 to 49. Points from the study as a whole: Naive subsets generally had larger estimated richness than memory subsets. Sharing across four donors was highest in naive CD4 (around 5%) and lowest in memory CD8 (0.4%). Clonotype sharing levels among donors were expected to vary with sequencing depth.

CDR1 is SEHNR, CDR2 FQNEAQ, per germline (reference sequence). Germline trimming cut 0 bases from V and 4 bases from J; bases unmatched to any gene: 6. There are 16 residues in the CDR3. Concerning this clone: Its antigen is not identified.

The method was immunoSEQ multiplex PCR; TCRdb's version includes in-frame clones alone and lacks a portion of them. The sample records about 2,100,000 clones, more than 85% being singletons. Naive CD8 populations comprised CD45RO-negative cells positively selected for CCR7, excluding terminally differentiated effector memory CD45RA+ cells. The sequence was collected from a man younger than 35 in good health. Some clones in this sample may be carry-over from other donors' samples. The sample comprised naive CD8+ T cells from PBMCs. The chain links TRBV7-9 to TRBJ2-1, with 7 bases lining up with TRBD2. The CDR3 sequence: CASSLAPREAYNEQFF. The CDR3 DNA sequence: TGTGCCAGCAGCTTAGCCCCCCGGGAGGCGTACAATGAGCAGTTCTTC.